There are a few counts of the clone carrying this TCR beta chain. Its antigen is not known. This sample was included in a study of metastatic and nonmetastatic thyroid tumors. Study-level background: Thyroid patients, malignant and benign, had repertoires compared across blood and tumor or nodule tissue. Overall study findings and caveats: In both blood and tumor samples, TCR beta diversity was reported significantly higher for malignant than benign nodules.

All patients reached thyroid surgery having received no treatment beforehand. Original analysis: To classify distant metastasis in papillary thyroid cancer, a model was built from CDR3 differences across clinicopathological groups. With MiXCR, TCRdb called clones anew from the PCR reads. The V and J calls and clone size are TCRdb's, not the authors'. This sample carries about 16,000 clones, more than 20% of them seen once, and the ten largest clones take 10% to 11%. The CDR3 runs 12 residues. Germline CDR1 reads MDHEN; CDR2 reads SYDVKM. Trimming took 8 bases from V and 5 from J, leaving 13 bases between them.

This chain uses TRBV28 with TRBJ2-7, with D tentatively TRBD1 (6 bases). Sequencing used blood. The sequence came from a male donor with papillary thyroid cancer or a benign thyroid nodule (not recorded which). Some clones in this sample may be carry-over from other donors' samples. CDR3 nucleotide sequence: TGTGCCAGCGTAACAGGGCCCCACGAGCAGTACTTC. This codes for CASVTGPHEQYF.